The clone carrying this TCR beta chain was detected many times. The antigen is undetermined. The CDR3 has 14 amino acids. J was trimmed by 6 bases and V by 5 bases; bases with no gene match: 8. Germline loops: CDR1 SEHNR, CDR2 FQNEAQ (reference sequence). The data stem from a study of T cells in Graves' hyperthyroidism and ophthalmopathy. Study information: Peripheral blood was secured at the point of initial diagnosis, before any treatment. Study-wide results and caveats: The model identified upcoming ophthalmopathy a median about 6.5 months ahead of onset.

Researchers amplified the TCR beta CDR3 regions from RNA transcripts. The HTBI primer set drove a first-round RT-PCR of the TCR CDR3. MiXCR, applied by TCRdb to the multiplex PCR reads, yields one record per CDR3 protein. Of about 530,000 distinct CDR3 sequences listed, 17% are singletons. The TCR was taken from a woman in her late teens or twenties with Graves' ophthalmopathy. Sequenced sample: blood. The V gene is TRBV7-9, the J gene TRBJ2-3; 7 nucleotides agree with TRBD1. This chain's CDR3 is CASSAPDRVDTQYF. The DNA for the CDR3 is TGTGCCAGCAGCGCCCCCGACAGGGTGGATACGCAGTATTTT.